These T cell receptor beta chains were read from a single sample in a study of cytomegalovirus exposure and HLA in healthy donors. Clones were sequenced by immunoSEQ multiplex PCR, and TCRdb holds only the in-frame ones, with some missing. This sample's clone table lists roughly 110,000 clones. The sample taken for sequencing was PBMCs. These receptor sequences come from a middle-aged man in good health and CMV-seropositive. The CDR3 runs from the conserved cysteine through the conserved F or W. Clone size is given for some rows only: seen once, a few or many times, or a class if the clone is expanded.

v_call clone_size cdr3_aa
TRBV5-1 - CAIGTAYGYTF
TRBV5-4 - CASSGGLAGGLGEQFF
TRBV28 - CASSLRDWRTDTQYF
TRBV28 - CASSPTWGLPGYEQYF
TRBV18 - CASSLPTGFHEQFF
TRBV10-3 - CAISALKDHWRDGYTF
TRBV27 - CASSLRQRVAGELFF
TRBV6-1 - CASRPSGRAYPELFF
TRBV5-1 - CASSSSGGGNTEAFF
TRBV5-5 - CASSLTANTEAFF
TRBV13 - CASSQTTIYGYTF
TRBV10-1 - CASSRGLAGGQETQYF
TRBV13 - CASSLGTGNNNEQFF
TRBV30 - CAWSQVSVNTEAFF
TRBV19 - CASFPFLAANTGELFF
TRBV13 large CASSLAGKETQYF
TRBV7-9 - CASSLVVGTGGEKLFF
TRBV30 - CAWSQWADSYEQYF
TRBV7-8 - CASRTSRYGREAFF
TRBV28 - CASSLGLVSSYEQYF
TRBV19 - CASTINTGLGGYTF
TRBV20-1 - CSARRDNEQFF
TRBV9 - CASSVGLAGNTGELFF